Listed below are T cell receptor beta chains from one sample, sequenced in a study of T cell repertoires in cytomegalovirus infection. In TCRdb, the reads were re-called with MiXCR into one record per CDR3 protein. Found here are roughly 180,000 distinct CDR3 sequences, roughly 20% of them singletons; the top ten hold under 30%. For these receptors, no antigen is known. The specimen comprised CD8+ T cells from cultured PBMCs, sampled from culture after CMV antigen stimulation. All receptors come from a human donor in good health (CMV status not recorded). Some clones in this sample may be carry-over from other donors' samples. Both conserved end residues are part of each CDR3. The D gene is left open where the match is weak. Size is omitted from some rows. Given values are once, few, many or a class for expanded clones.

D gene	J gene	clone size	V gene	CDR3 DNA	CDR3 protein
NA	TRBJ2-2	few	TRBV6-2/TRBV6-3	TGTGCCAGCGCCCGATTAGTCACCGGGGAGCTGTTTTTT	CASARLVTGELFF
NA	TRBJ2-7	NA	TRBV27	TGTGCCAGCAGTCCCCAGGCCCTCACGGGCTTCGAGCAGTACTTC	CASSPQALTGFEQYF
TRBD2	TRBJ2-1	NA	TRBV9	TGTGCCAGCAGCGTAGGTAGCGGGGAAAGCTCCTACAATGAGCAGTTCTTT	CASSVGSGESSYNEQFF
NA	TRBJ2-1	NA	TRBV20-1	TGCAGTGCTAGAGATCTCGGACTCTCCTACAATGAGCAGTTCTTC	CSARDLGLSYNEQFF
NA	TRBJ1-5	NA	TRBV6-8	TGTGCCAGCAGTTCCCAACAGGGAGGAAATCAGCCCCAGCATTTT	CASSSQQGGNQPQHF
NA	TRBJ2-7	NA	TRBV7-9	TGTGCCAGCAGCCCGACGGGGGACTACGAGCAGTACTTC	CASSPTGDYEQYF
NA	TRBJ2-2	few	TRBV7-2	TGTGCCAGCAGCCCCGTCCTAACCGGGGAGCTGTTTTTT	CASSPVLTGELFF
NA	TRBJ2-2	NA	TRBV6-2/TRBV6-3	TGTGCCAGCAGAGAAGGTCAAATTGGACAACTAAACACCGGGGAGCTGTTTTTT	CASREGQIGQLNTGELFF
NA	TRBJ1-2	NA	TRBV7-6	TGTGCCAGCAGCGGTACCGAAAGGACACCTGAGTTCTATGGCTACACCTTC	CASSGTERTPEFYGYTF
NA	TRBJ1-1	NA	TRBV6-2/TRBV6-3	TGTGCCAGCAGTTTATTGGTCCGCATGAACACTGAAGCTTTCTTT	CASSLLVRMNTEAFF
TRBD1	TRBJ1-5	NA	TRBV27	TGTGCCAGCAATTCAGGGGGCACGGCGACTCAGCCCCAGCATTTT	CASNSGGTATQPQHF
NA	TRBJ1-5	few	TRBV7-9	TGTGCCAGCAGCTCACCCCAGGAGACAATACTGGGCAATCAGCCCCAGCATTTT	CASSSPQETILGNQPQHF
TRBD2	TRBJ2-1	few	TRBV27	TGTGCCAGCAGTCCCAGCGGGGAAGCCTACAATGAGCAGTTCTTC	CASSPSGEAYNEQFF
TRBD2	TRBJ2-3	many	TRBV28	TGTGCCAGCAGTTTTAGGGCGGGGGGCACAGATACGCAGTATTTT	CASSFRAGGTDTQYF
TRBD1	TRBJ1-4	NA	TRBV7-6	TGTGCCAGCCTCGGGACAGGAGATGAAAAACTGTTTTTT	CASLGTGDEKLFF
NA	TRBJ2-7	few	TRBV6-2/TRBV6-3	TGTGCCAGCAGCCGCTCAGCGTCTCCCCTATTTCGTTACGAGCAGTACTTC	CASSRSASPLFRYEQYF
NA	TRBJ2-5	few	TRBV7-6	TGTGCCAGTAAAAAGGAGGGGGAGGAGACCCAGTACTTC	CASKKEGEETQYF
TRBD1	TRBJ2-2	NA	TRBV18	TGTGCCAGCTCACCTCGATTTGACTTGACAGGGAAGAACACCGGGGAGCTGTTTTTT	CASSPRFDLTGKNTGELFF
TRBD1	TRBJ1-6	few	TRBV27	TGTGCCAGCAGCCCCGGGACAGCCAATTCACCCCTCCACTTT	CASSPGTANSPLHF
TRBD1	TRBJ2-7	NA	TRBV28	TGTGCCAGCAGTTTTGGAGACAGGGGCAACGAGCAGTACTTC	CASSFGDRGNEQYF
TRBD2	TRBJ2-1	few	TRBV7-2	TGTGCCAGCAGCTTCGGGACTAGCTGCGTCTTC	CASSFGTSCVF
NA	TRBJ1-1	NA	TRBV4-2	TGTGCCAGCAGCCAAGGGCAGTCGAACACTGAAGCTTTCTTT	CASSQGQSNTEAFF
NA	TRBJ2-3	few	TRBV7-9	TGTGCCAGCAGCTTAGCGGAGGTGGTCTCAGATACGCAGTATTTT	CASSLAEVVSDTQYF
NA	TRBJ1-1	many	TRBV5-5	TGTGCCAGCAGCTGGGAGACTGGGAACACTGAAGCTTTCTTT	CASSWETGNTEAFF
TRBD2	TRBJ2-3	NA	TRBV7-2	TGTGCCAGCAGCTTAGAGGCTACGGGGGGGCGGTTTGAGCAGTATTTT	CASSLEATGGRFEQYF
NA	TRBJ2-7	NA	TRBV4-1	TGCGCCAGCAGCCACTCTAGGGGCTACGAGCAGTACTTC	CASSHSRGYEQYF
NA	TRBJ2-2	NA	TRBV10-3	TGTGCCATCAGTGATACGAACACCGGGGAGCTGTTTTTT	CAISDTNTGELFF
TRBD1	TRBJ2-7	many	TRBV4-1	TGCGCCAGCAGCCAACGAGAAGACAGGGTCCACGAGCAGTACTTC	CASSQREDRVHEQYF
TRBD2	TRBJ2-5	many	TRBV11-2	TGTGCCAGCAGCTTTAGCGGGGGGCCTTCCCAAGAGACCCAGTACTTC	CASSFSGGPSQETQYF
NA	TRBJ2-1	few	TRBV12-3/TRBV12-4	TGTGCCAGCAGTTATCAGGCAGGGGCCTACAATGAGCAGTTCTTC	CASSYQAGAYNEQFF
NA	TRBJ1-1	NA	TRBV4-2	TGTGCCAGCAGCCCCCTTCAGGGGAACACTGAAGCTTTCTTT	CASSPLQGNTEAFF
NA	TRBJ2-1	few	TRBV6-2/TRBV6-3	TGTGCCAGCAGTCCCGGGGGGCCAGCCTACAATGAGCAGTTCTTC	CASSPGGPAYNEQFF
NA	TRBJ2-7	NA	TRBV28	TGTGCCAGCAGTTTAGGTACAGCGTTTACCTCCTACGAGCAGTACTTC	CASSLGTAFTSYEQYF
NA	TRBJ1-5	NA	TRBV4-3	TGCGCCAGCAGCCAAGATCGGCAGGGCCTCAATCAGCCCCAGCATTTT	CASSQDRQGLNQPQHF
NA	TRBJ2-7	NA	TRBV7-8	TGTGCCAGCTCACATGAGGGGACCCGTTCCTACGAGCAGTACTTC	CASSHEGTRSYEQYF
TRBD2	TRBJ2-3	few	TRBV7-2	TGTGCCACCCTCCGGGGGGGAACGGGAGATACGCAGTATTTT	CATLRGGTGDTQYF
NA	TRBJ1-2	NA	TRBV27	TGTGCCAGCTCCCACGGTGGGAACCGGAATGGCTACACCTTC	CASSHGGNRNGYTF
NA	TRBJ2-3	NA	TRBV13	TGTGCCAGCAGCTTAGGGTCAGGGTCGAGTGATACGCAGTATTTT	CASSLGSGSSDTQYF
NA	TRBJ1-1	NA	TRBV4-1	TGCGCCAGCAGCCATCCCGGGACCGCGGGAAGCACTGAAGCTTTCTTT	CASSHPGTAGSTEAFF
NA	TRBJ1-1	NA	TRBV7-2	TGTGCCAGCAGCTTAGCGTCTCTACCTGAAGCTTTCTTT	CASSLASLPEAFF
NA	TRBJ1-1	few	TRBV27	TGTGCCAGCAGTCCTTTCGGACGGCTCGAAGCTTTCTTT	CASSPFGRLEAFF
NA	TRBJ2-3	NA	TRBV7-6	TGTGCCACTTTTAGGAGGGGTGAATCAGATACGCAGTATTTT	CATFRRGESDTQYF
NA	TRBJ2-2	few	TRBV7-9	TGTGCCAGCAGCTTCCCTGGCACCGGGGAGCTGTTTTTT	CASSFPGTGELFF
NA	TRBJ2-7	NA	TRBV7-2	TGTGCCAGCAGCGCCGACCAATACGAGCAGTACTTC	CASSADQYEQYF
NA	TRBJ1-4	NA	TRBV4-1	TGCGCCAGCAGCCAAGAGGAGGGGCGGGGTGAAAAACTGTTTTTT	CASSQEEGRGEKLFF
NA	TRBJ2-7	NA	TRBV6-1	TGTGCCAGCAGCGTCCCAGGGGTATCCGAGCAGTACTTC	CASSVPGVSEQYF
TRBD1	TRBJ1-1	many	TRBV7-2	TGTGCCAGCAGCTTATCAGGAACAGGGGCGATTGAAGCTTTCTTT	CASSLSGTGAIEAFF
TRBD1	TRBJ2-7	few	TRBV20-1	TGCAGTGCGCGGGACAGGGGCGACGAGCAGTACTTC	CSARDRGDEQYF
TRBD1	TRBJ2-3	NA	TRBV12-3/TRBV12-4	TGTGCCAGCAGCCTGACCACAGGGGGACAGGCGGGTACAGATACGCAGTATTTT	CASSLTTGGQAGTDTQYF
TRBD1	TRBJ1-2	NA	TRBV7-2	TGTGCCAGCAGCAGAACGAAAAGTGCAGGGGGCGAGGGTGGCTACACCTTC	CASSRTKSAGGEGGYTF
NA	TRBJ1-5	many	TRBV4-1	TGCGCCAGCAGCCAAAGCCCAGGGGAGAGCAATCAGCCCCAGCATTTT	CASSQSPGESNQPQHF
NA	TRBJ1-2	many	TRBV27	TGTGCCAGCAGTCCAATGGACAGTTACTATGGCTACACCTTC	CASSPMDSYYGYTF
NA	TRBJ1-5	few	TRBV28	TGTGCCAGCAGTGGGACGGGGCAAATTTGGGGCAATCAGCCCCAGCATTTT	CASSGTGQIWGNQPQHF
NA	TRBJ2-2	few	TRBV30	TGTGCCTGGAGTGTACACTCCGGGGAGCTGTTTTTT	CAWSVHSGELFF
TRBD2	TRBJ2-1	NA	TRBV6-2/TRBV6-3	TGTGCCAGCAGTTACTCTAGCGGGGGGCCTTACAATGAGCAGTTCTTC	CASSYSSGGPYNEQFF
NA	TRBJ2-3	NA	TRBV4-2	TGTGCCAGCAGCCAAGAGGCCCTAGCAGTCTCTGATACGCAGTATTTT	CASSQEALAVSDTQYF
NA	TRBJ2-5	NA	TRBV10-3	TGTGCCACCAGGAACACCCACGGGGAATTTCAAGAGACCCAGTACTTC	CATRNTHGEFQETQYF
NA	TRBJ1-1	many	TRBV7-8	TGTGCCAGCAGCTCACGACCGGGGGGAACTGAAGCTTTCTTT	CASSSRPGGTEAFF
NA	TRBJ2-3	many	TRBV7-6	TGTGCCAGCGCTCTAGGCCTAGCTGACAGCACAGATACGCAGTATTTT	CASALGLADSTDTQYF
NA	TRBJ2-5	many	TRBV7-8	TGTGCCAGCAGCCCTCGGGTTGGCCTCCAAGAGACCCAGTACTTC	CASSPRVGLQETQYF